This T cell receptor (beta chain) originates from a study of ipilimumab plus nivolumab after autologous stem cell transplantation. The V gene lost 5 bases and the J gene lost 0 bases, with 20 bases spanning the gap. Germline V CDR1 and CDR2: MDHEN, SYDVKM. The CDR3 has 18 residues. Data came from immunoSEQ multiplex PCR; TCRdb stores just in-frame clones and leaves some out. In the table there are 20,000 to 25,000 clones, 70% to 85% of which are singletons. The rearrangement links TRBV28 to TRBJ1-5; maybe TRBD1 (6 bases). The TCR was taken from a male donor with diffuse large B-cell lymphoma. This sample comprised PBMCs, obtained in a trial of ipilimumab plus nivolumab as post-transplant consolidation. The CDR3 DNA reads as TGTGCCAGCAGTCTAGCCGGGACACAAATGAATAGCAATCAGCCCCAGCATTTT. Residues: CASSLAGTQMNSNQPQHF.